The sequence of this TCR beta chain was determined in a study of CD8 T cells in Susac syndrome. Random hexamers were used to reverse transcribe roughly 0.5 to 1 ug of RNA. TCRdb itself ran the immunoSEQ multiplex PCR reads through MiXCR, one entry per CDR3 protein. Seen here are roughly 150,000 distinct CDR3 sequences, approximately 94% observed once, and the top ten hold roughly 0.19%. The germline CDR1 and CDR2 sequences are GTSNPN and SVGIG (reference sequence). The CDR3 loop spans 11 amino acids. J gave up 7 bases and V 5 bases, and 4 bases lay outside the gene matches. CD8+ and CD4+ T cells from blood underwent TCR beta sequencing.

The source is a human donor with multiple sclerosis. The chain employs TRBV30 and TRBJ1-2; 7 nucleotides match TRBD1. Material: CD8+ T cells from PBMCs. Written as DNA, the CDR3 is TGTGCCTGGGACAGGGAACTTGGCTACACCTTC. It is translated as CAWDRELGYTF.